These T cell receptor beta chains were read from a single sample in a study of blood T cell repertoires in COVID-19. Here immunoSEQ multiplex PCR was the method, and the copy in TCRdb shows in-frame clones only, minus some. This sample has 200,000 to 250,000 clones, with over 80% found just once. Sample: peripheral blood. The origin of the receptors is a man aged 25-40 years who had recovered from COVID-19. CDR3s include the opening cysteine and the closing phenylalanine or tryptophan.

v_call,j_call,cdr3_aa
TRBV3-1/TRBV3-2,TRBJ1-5,CASSPGTPYQPQHF
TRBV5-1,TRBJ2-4,CASSLGGQGSFIQYF
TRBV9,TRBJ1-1,CASSVDSRATEAFF
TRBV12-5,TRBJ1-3,CASGPPTGTRGTTIYF
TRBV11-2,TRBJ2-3,CASSLRRGTGGTDTQYF
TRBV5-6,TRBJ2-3,CASSLAYVFTDTQYF
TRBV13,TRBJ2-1,CASSFGRQGPYNEQFF
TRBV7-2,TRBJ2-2,CASSRDRSTPLTTGELFF
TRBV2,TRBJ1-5,CASSDGLNQPQHF
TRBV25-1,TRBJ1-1,CASSDWTGAFF
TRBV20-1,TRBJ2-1,CSASPRDWYSYNEQFF
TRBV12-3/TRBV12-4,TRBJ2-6,CASSPSGANVLTF
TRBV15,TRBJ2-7,CATSRESTGSYEQYF
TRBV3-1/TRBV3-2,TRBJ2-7,CASSQTEYEQYF
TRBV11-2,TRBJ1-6,CASSPRQGIDSPLHF
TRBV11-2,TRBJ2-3,CASSYGYSDTQYF
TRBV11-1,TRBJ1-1,CASSHTGNTEAFF
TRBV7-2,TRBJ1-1,CASSSGPGGFDTEAFF
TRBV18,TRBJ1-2,CASSPRQEANYGYTF
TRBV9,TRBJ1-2,CASSPEPGTGSYGYTF
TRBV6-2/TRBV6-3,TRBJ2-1,CASSAVGSGAYNEQFF
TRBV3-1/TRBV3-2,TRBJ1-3,CASSQGVPDISGNTIYF
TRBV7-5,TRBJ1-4,CVRSHWDREIEDEKLFF
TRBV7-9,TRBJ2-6,CASSPTRTFSGANVLTF
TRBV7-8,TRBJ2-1,CASSPRDRGLINEQFF
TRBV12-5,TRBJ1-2,CASGETAYDGYTF
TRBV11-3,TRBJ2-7,CASSLGRGNYEQYF
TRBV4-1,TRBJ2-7,CASSSLVGRNPYEQYF
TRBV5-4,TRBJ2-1,CASSLAGGPVNEQFF
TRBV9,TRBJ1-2,CASSAPGSYGYTF
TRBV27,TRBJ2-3,CASSLSGTGLLDTQYF
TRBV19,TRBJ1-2,CASIGGYGYTF
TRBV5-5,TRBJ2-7,CASSLGDLEQYF
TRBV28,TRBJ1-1,CASSLQNTEAFF
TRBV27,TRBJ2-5,CASSFLGLQETQYF
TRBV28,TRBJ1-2,CASTLQGEVSGYTF
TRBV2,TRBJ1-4,CASSEAQGVNEKLFF
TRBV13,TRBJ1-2,CASSLWGRRGYTF
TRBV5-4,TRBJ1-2,CASSLKGQSYGYTF
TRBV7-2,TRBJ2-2,CASSLARGRRTGELFF
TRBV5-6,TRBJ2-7,CASRTGTGGKEQYF
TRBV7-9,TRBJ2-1,CASSLALQIDNEQFF
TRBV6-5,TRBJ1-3,CASSPTGGLGNTIYF
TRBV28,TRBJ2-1,CASRQGRNEQFF
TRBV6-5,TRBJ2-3,CASSYRDSSTDTQYF
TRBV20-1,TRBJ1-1,CSASGGAKGMGFGTEAFF
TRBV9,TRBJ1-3,CASSPTGISGNTIYF
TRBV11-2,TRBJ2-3,CASSLDRLAGSTQYF
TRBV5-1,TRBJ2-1,CASSLESSLDEQFF
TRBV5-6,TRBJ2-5,CASSLFWLAGQETQYF
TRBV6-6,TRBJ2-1,CASSPQGSSYNEQFF
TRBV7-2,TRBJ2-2,CASSLTRTGELFF
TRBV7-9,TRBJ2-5,CASSAHAGGTETQYF
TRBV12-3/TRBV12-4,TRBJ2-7,CASSLSADYEQYF
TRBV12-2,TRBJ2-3,CASLADGETNTDTQYF